Listed here are 12 T cell receptor beta chains from one sample, sequenced in a study of blood T cells in healthy people across ages. Primed by a sample-barcoded 5' primer and a J-beta primer mix, a second PCR proceeded for roughly 7 to 11 cycles. TCRdb redid the calling of the 5' RACE reads with MiXCR, one entry per CDR3 protein. The table lists some 1.6 million distinct CDR3 sequences, around 35% of them singletons. Specimen: blood. The receptor set was obtained from a woman aged 30 to 39 in good health.

A few counts support this clonotype. V is TRBV29-1 and J is TRBJ2-2; no definite D call. The germline CDR1 and CDR2 sequences are SQVTM and ANQGSEA. The CDR3 extends over 13 amino acids. The ends were cut back, 6 bases at V and 10 bases at J, with 18 bases in the middle. The CDR3 region has the DNA TGCAGCGTAATCGGTTCCCCTTCGGAGGAGCTGTTTTTT. Residues: CSVIGSPSEELFF.

This clonotype turned up a few times. The rearrangement joins TRBV11-2 to TRBJ2-3; 8 bases align to TRBD2. Germline CDR1 SGHAT, CDR2 FQNNGV. The CDR3 totals 15 residues. The V segment lost 4 bases and the J segment 4 bases; nucleotides outside the gene matches: 7. CDR3 sequence: CASSSLAGFADTQYF. The CDR3 DNA reads TGTGCCAGCAGCTCCCTAGCGGGCTTCGCAGATACGCAGTATTTT.

Remarks on this clonotype: One base away lies a much larger clone, so this may be a sequencing read error. The V and J genes are TRBV24-1 and TRBJ2-1, with D tentatively TRBD1 (6 bases). The J call may not be correct, given that the DNA end is closer to TRBJ2-7. The CDR3 spans 17 residues. Germline-derived CDR1 and CDR2 are KGHDR and SFDVKD. The CDR3 nucleotides are TGTGCCACCAGTGACCCGACAGGTCGACTCTCCTACAATGAGCAGTACTTC. Its translation: CATSDPTGRLSYNEQYF.

The chain recombines TRBV29-1 with TRBJ1-2; a weak D match, TRBD1 (5 bases). This CDR3 contains 12 residues. V shed 6 bases and J shed 7 bases, with 15 bases lying between them. Germline V gene lookup returns CDR1 SQVTM and CDR2 ANQGSEA. The CDR3 DNA follows: TGCAGCGTACAGTCGGGGCTGAGTGGCTACACCTTC. This encodes CSVQSGLSGYTF.

Here the CDR3 reads CAWIRAGVHEQYF. CDR3 bases: TGTGCCTGGATTAGGGCAGGGGTCCACGAGCAGTACTTC. The chain joins TRBV30 to TRBJ2-7; D perhaps matches TRBD1 (6 bases). V lost 4 bases and J lost 5, with 15 bases in between. The CDR3 runs 13 residues. Germline CDR1 GTSNPN, CDR2 SVGIG (reference sequence).

This clonotype showed up just a few times. The rearrangement links TRBV27 to TRBJ2-5; D is unclear. V was clipped by 10 bases and J by 2 bases, with 11 bases between them. Germline V gives CDR1 MNHEY, CDR2 SMNVEV (reference sequence). The length of the CDR3 is 12 residues. DNA of the CDR3: TGTGCCACCACTCGAATGCAAGAGACCCAGTACTTC. Translating it yields CATTRMQETQYF.

The gene calls are TRBV4-2 and TRBJ1-1; possible D gene TRBD1, 6 bases. CDR3 length: 13 amino acids. Germline V gene sequence: CDR1 LGHNA, CDR2 YNFKEQ. Deletions cut 2 bases from V and 6 bases from J, with 10 bases between. CDR3 DNA: TGTGCCAGCAGCCAAAGAACAGGGTCTGAAGCTTTCTTT. Translation: CASSQRTGSEAFF.

This rearrangement joins TRBV20-1 to TRBJ2-1; 9 bases map to TRBD2. Germline V gene sequence: CDR1 DFQATT, CDR2 SNEGSKA (reference sequence). CDR3 length: 14 amino acids. V lost 1 base and J lost 6; bases outside the gene matches: 4. In DNA, the CDR3 is TGCAGTGCTAGAGTTCAGCGGGGGGCCAATGAGCAGTTCTTC. This gives the protein CSARVQRGANEQFF.

This clonotype was recorded a few times. The chain uses TRBV5-5 and TRBJ2-1; the D gene could be TRBD1 or TRBD2 (6 bases each). The CDR3 spans 12 residues. The ends were cut back, 2 bases at V and 14 bases at J, with 14 bases in the middle. From germline, CDR1 is SGHKS and CDR2 YYEKEE (reference sequence). In DNA, the CDR3 is TGTGCCAGCAGCTTACCAAAGGGGGGAGAGTTCTTC. Residues: CASSLPKGGEFF.

Only a few counts were recorded for this clonotype. V is TRBV20-1 and J is TRBJ2-3; TRBD2 agrees at 8 bases. The germline V gene encodes CDR1 DFQATT and CDR2 SNEGSKA (reference sequence). This CDR3 has 14 residues. J lost 0 bases, V lost 6 bases, and 5 bases had no gene match. Written as DNA, the CDR3 is TGCAGTGCAAGTACTAGCGGTAGCACAGATACGCAGTATTTT. The encoded protein is CSASTSGSTDTQYF.

The count of this clonotype is one. The chain has TRBV19 and TRBJ1-5, with 9 bases identical to TRBD1. The CDR3 is 16 residues long. J lost 6 bases, V lost 8 bases, and 14 bases had no gene match. Germline lookup yields CDR1 LNHDA and CDR2 SQIVND (reference sequence). The DNA of the CDR3 is TGTGCCAGTTCCCAGCCACAGGGGGCGGTCGGTCAGCCCCAGCATTTT. Translated: CASSQPQGAVGQPQHF.

This clonotype was counted only a few times. The chain couples TRBV5-1 to TRBJ1-1; D perhaps matches TRBD1 (6 bases). V lost 3 bases to trimming and J lost 3 bases, with 18 bases between them. CDR1 and CDR2 (germline): SGHRS, YFSETQ. This CDR3 region has 16 residues. In nucleotides, the CDR3 is TGCGCCAGCAGCTGGGGAAGGACAGACTCTGACACTGAAGCTTTCTTT. Amino acids: CASSWGRTDSDTEAFF.